This passage covers 23 T cell receptor beta chains from one sample sequenced in a study of human T cells and chemical hapten exposure. Described time point: patch test 3, about 24 weeks after DPC sensitization. Treatment defined: therapeutic diphenylcyclopropenone sensitization with weekly scalp DPC. TCRdb reprocessed the RACE reads via MiXCR and lists one record per CDR3 protein. Of about 160,000 distinct CDR3 sequences listed, 28% were seen once; the top ten hold around 2.3%. Here the sequenced sample was whole blood, taken in connection with sensitization to the hapten diphenylcyclopropenone (DPC). The source is a woman aged 18-29 years with alopecia areata. Some clones in this sample may be carry-over from other donors' samples.

There are a few counts of this clonotype. The chain is built from TRBV29-1 and TRBJ2-2, with TRBD2 matching 8 bases. J was trimmed by 6 bases and V by 1 base; bases with no gene match: 4. The CDR3 is made up of 14 amino acids. CDR1 is SQVTM and CDR2 is ANQGSEA in the germline V gene. In nucleotides, the CDR3 is TGCAGCGTTGAAGGGGAGACTAGCGCCGGGGAGCTGTTTTTT. It specifies CSVEGETSAGELFF.

This clonotype was found a few times. The CDR3 nucleotides read TGTGCCAGCAGCGTAAGAGGAGACAATTACAATGAGCAGTTCTTC. This translates into CASSVRGDNYNEQFF. V and J are TRBV9 and TRBJ2-1; D unclear. Germline CDR1 is SGDLS and CDR2 is YYNGEE. The CDR3 runs to 15 residues. Between the trimmed V and J ends, which lost 1 base and 4 bases, there was a span of 12 bases.

DNA for the CDR3: TGTGCCAGCAGCGTGGGAGGGGCGCACACTGAAGCTTTCTTT. Translated, it gives CASSVGGAHTEAFF. The chain carries TRBV9 and TRBJ1-1, with a tentative D call TRBD1 (5 bases). V was trimmed by 2 bases and J by 3 bases, leaving 11 bases between them. In germline, CDR1 is SGDLS, CDR2 YYNGEE. The CDR3 consists of 14 residues.

V usage is TRBV5-8 and J usage is TRBJ2-2, with D perhaps TRBD2 (6 bases). Trimming removed 4 bases from V and 0 bases from J, with 13 bases in between. Germline assignment: CDR1 SGHTS and CDR2 YDEGEE. CDR3 size: 16 residues. CDR3 coding DNA: TGTGCCAGCAGCCCCTGGTCGGGGGCGAACACCGGGGAGCTGTTTTTT. It translates to CASSPWSGANTGELFF.

This chain uses TRBV10-3 with TRBJ1-5, with TRBD1 matching over 9 bases. V dropped 2 bases and J dropped 6; count of bases not matched to a gene: 5. The CDR3 loop spans 15 amino acids. Per germline, CDR1 ENHRY and CDR2 SYGVKD. The CDR3 sequence: CAISEATGGGQPQHF. In DNA form, the CDR3 reads TGTGCCATCAGTGAGGCGACAGGGGGAGGTCAGCCCCAGCATTTT.

The chain recombines TRBV5-1 with TRBJ1-2; D is perhaps TRBD1 (5 bases). From germline, CDR1 is SGHRS and CDR2 YFSETQ. The germline V and J ends were trimmed by 2 bases and 7 bases, with 12 bases remaining between them. CDR3 length equals 13 residues. The CDR3 DNA follows: TGCGCCAGCAGCTTCGCCCAGGGATCTGGCTACACCTTC. This sequence encodes CASSFAQGSGYTF.

The gene calls are TRBV18 and TRBJ1-1; TRBD1 might be the D (5 bases). Germline CDR1 reads KGHSH; CDR2 reads LQKENI. There are 15 residues in the CDR3. With 6 bases removed from V and 3 bases from J, the gap between germline ends came to 17 bases. The CDR3 region is CASSLTGTGDTEAFF. The CDR3 DNA follows: TGTGCCAGCTCCCTGACCGGGACCGGCGACACTGAAGCTTTCTTT.

The rearrangement joins TRBV6-2 or TRBV6-3 to TRBJ2-7; 10 bases are a match to TRBD1. This CDR3 is built from 14 residues. The germline gives CDR1 MNHEY, CDR2 SVGEGT. V was pared by 0 bases and J by 6 bases, with 2 bases of the junction left unmatched. In DNA form, the CDR3 reads TGTGCCAGCAGTTACTCCGGGACAGGGGTCGAGCAGTACTTC. This translates into CASSYSGTGVEQYF.

This clonotype was observed a few times. The chain links TRBV12-3 or TRBV12-4 to TRBJ1-2; tentatively, D is TRBD1 (5 bases). V gave up 1 base and J gave up 4 bases, with 10 bases separating them. The CDR3 has 14 amino acids. The CDR3 here is CASSLVLGLYGYTF. DNA of the CDR3: TGTGCCAGCAGTTTAGTGCTGGGACTCTATGGCTACACCTTC.

This rearrangement joins TRBV9 to TRBJ1-3; maybe TRBD1 (5 bases). Trimming removed 3 bases from V and 0 bases from J, with 13 bases in between. The length of the CDR3 is 16 residues. Germline V gene lookup returns CDR1 SGDLS and CDR2 YYNGEE. The CDR3 loop reads CASSAEGSASGNTIYF. CDR3 DNA: TGTGCCAGCAGCGCCGAGGGGAGCGCCTCTGGAAACACCATATATTTT.

This clonotype turned up a few times. The chain joins TRBV6-2 or TRBV6-3 to TRBJ2-1, with D possibly being TRBD2 (5 bases). Deletions cut 6 bases from V and 9 bases from J, with 21 bases between. Germline loops: CDR1 MNHEY, CDR2 SVGEGT. The CDR3 covers 15 residues. The CDR3 nucleotides read TGTGCCAGCAGCCTCAGCCCTATGAGGGCGGGTGAGCAGTTCTTC. It yields the protein CASSLSPMRAGEQFF.

This clonotype was counted a few times. The chain joins TRBV5-5 to TRBJ2-1; D may be TRBD2 (6 bases). The germline V gene has CDR1 SGHKS and CDR2 YYEKEE (reference sequence). Trimming pared 1 base from V and 5 bases from J, leaving 16 bases between. The length of the CDR3 is 16 residues. The CDR3 coding sequence is TGTGCCAGCAGCTTGCGTGGAGGGGCATCCCACAATGAGCAGTTCTTC. It yields the protein CASSLRGGASHNEQFF.

This clonotype has only a few counts. V gene TRBV7-9 combines with J gene TRBJ1-5; no definite D call. The V and J ends lost 5 bases and 6 bases respectively, with 8 bases between them. CDR1 SEHNR and CDR2 FQNEAQ come from the germline V gene (reference sequence). This CDR3 contains 12 residues. CDR3 nucleotide sequence: TGTGCCAGCAGCCAGGCGGGTCAGCCCCAGCATTTT. Translated: CASSQAGQPQHF.

The chain links TRBV9 to TRBJ2-7, with a tentative D call TRBD2 (5 bases). This CDR3 has 14 residues. Germline-derived CDR1 and CDR2 are SGDLS and YYNGEE. V was trimmed by 2 bases and J by 1 base, leaving 10 bases between them. CDR3 sequence reads: CASSVSGTSYEQYF. The DNA for the CDR3 is TGTGCCAGCAGCGTGAGCGGCACTTCCTACGAGCAGTACTTC.

This clonotype was counted between two and nine times. The CDR3 DNA is TGTGCCAGCAGCTTAGTGGGGGCGGTGTCCGCTAGACCTTTCTTT. As protein: CASSLVGAVSARPFF. The chain links TRBV7-2 to TRBJ1-1; maybe TRBD1 (6 bases). The CDR3 spans 15 residues. V was shortened by 1 base and J by 12 bases, with 21 bases between the two germline ends. Germline CDR1 and CDR2: SGHTA and FQGNSA. The variable domain in full, completed from reference TRBV7-2 and TRBJ1-1, reads GAGVSQSPSNKVTEKGKDVELRCDPISGHTALYWYRQSLGQGLEFLIYFQGNSAPDKSGLPSDRFSAERTGGSVSTLTIQRTQQEDSAVYLCASSLVGAVSARPFFGQGTRLTVV.

V usage is TRBV7-3 and J usage is TRBJ2-5, with D possibly TRBD2 on 6 matching bases. CDR3 size: 15 residues. V was shortened by 1 base and J by 2 bases, with 11 bases between the two germline ends. Germline V gene data show CDR1 as SGHTA and CDR2 as FQGTGA. CDR3 protein: CASSLNGGMQETQYF. The CDR3 coding sequence is TGTGCCAGCAGCTTAAACGGGGGTATGCAAGAGACCCAGTACTTC.

The chain links TRBV4-3 to TRBJ2-1; possibly TRBD2 for D (7 bases). Germline CDR1 is LGHNA and CDR2 is YSLEER. Deletions cut 3 bases from V and 4 bases from J, with 19 bases between. The CDR3 has 17 residues. CDR3 protein: CASSQSLGGGGYNEQFF. CDR3 DNA: TGCGCCAGCAGCCAGAGCCTCGGGGGCGGGGGATACAATGAGCAGTTCTTC.

There are a few counts of this clonotype. This chain uses TRBV4-1 with TRBJ2-3; D is uncertain. The CDR3 covers 13 residues. V lost 4 bases and J lost 6, with 11 bases in between. Germline CDR1 MGHRA, CDR2 YSYEKL. CDR3 amino acids: CASSPLGGDTQYF. The DNA for the CDR3 is TGCGCCAGCAGCCCGTTAGGTGGGGATACGCAGTATTTT.

This clonotype has only a few counts. This sequence joins TRBV18 and TRBJ2-3; D is ambiguous. Trimming removed 4 bases from V and 6 bases from J, with 14 bases in between. The CDR3 has 14 amino acids. Germline V lookup: CDR1 KGHSH, CDR2 LQKENI. CDR3 in DNA: TGTGCCAGCTCACTGAAGCACGGATTGGATACGCAGTATTTT. As protein: CASSLKHGLDTQYF. The complete variable domain, with remaining parts taken from reference TRBV18 and TRBJ2-3, reads NAGVMQNPRHLVRRRGQEARLRCSPMKGHSHVYWYRQLPEEGLKFMVYLQKENIIDESGMPKERFSAEFPKEGPSILRIQQVVRGDSAAYFCASSLKHGLDTQYFGPGTRLTVL.

The V call is TRBV5-6, the J call TRBJ2-1, with TRBD2 matching over 7 bases. The V segment lost 2 bases and the J segment 4 bases; nucleotides outside the gene matches: 6. The germline gives CDR1 SGHDT, CDR2 YYEEEE. This CDR3 has 15 amino acids. The CDR3, as DNA: TGTGCCAGCAGCTTTACTAGCGCGGTGTACAATGAGCAGTTCTTC. It is translated as CASSFTSAVYNEQFF.

This chain links TRBV29-1 with TRBJ2-1; D is unresolved. The CDR3 consists of 13 residues. Germline V gene data show CDR1 as SQVTM and CDR2 as ANQGSEA. Trimming took off 1 base at V and 9 bases at J, with 13 bases between the two ends. CDR3 loop: CSVEAPESGEQFF. The CDR3 bases are TGCAGCGTTGAAGCTCCGGAGTCGGGTGAGCAGTTCTTC.

This clonotype has just a few counts. The V and J genes are TRBV29-1 and TRBJ2-6, with D perhaps TRBD1 (7 bases). CDR1 and CDR2 from the germline V gene are SQVTM and ANQGSEA. The CDR3 is 15 residues long. The V gene lost 5 bases and the J gene lost 0 bases, with 11 bases spanning the gap. CDR3: CSVTEGASGANVLTF. As DNA, the CDR3 is TGCAGCGTTACGGAGGGGGCCTCTGGGGCCAACGTCCTGACTTTC.

The chain has TRBV7-2 and TRBJ2-5; D unclear. Germline assignment: CDR1 SGHTA and CDR2 FQGNSA. This CDR3 region has 13 residues. Between the trimmed V and J ends, which lost 7 bases and 5 bases, there was a span of 14 bases. The CDR3 sequence is CASTRFKAETQYF. The DNA of the CDR3 is TGTGCCAGCACCCGTTTCAAAGCGGAGACCCAGTACTTC.